The clone carrying this T cell receptor beta chain has only a few counts. As yet, its antigen is unknown. The data stem from a study of response to subunit inactivated influenza vaccine. Regarding the study as a whole: Few additional T cells are recruited per seasonal influenza vaccination, authors suggested.

From germline, CDR1 is KGHSH and CDR2 LQKENI. After removal of 8 bases from V and 5 bases from J, the junction contained 6 bases not matched to a gene. This CDR3 contains 14 residues. Via MiXCR, TCRdb re-called the RT-PCR reads, giving one row per CDR3 protein. The table shows over 650,000 distinct CDR3 sequences, with 15% to 20% occurring only once. The sequencing here drew on PBMCs from blood, taken 5 days after vaccination. The sequence derives from a man aged 45-60 years who received an inactivated influenza vaccine. The V and J genes are TRBV18 and TRBJ2-1; 10 bases are a match to TRBD2. CDR3 bases: TGTGCCAGCACTACTAGCGGGAAGGACAATGAGCAGTTCTTC. It yields the protein CASTTSGKDNEQFF.